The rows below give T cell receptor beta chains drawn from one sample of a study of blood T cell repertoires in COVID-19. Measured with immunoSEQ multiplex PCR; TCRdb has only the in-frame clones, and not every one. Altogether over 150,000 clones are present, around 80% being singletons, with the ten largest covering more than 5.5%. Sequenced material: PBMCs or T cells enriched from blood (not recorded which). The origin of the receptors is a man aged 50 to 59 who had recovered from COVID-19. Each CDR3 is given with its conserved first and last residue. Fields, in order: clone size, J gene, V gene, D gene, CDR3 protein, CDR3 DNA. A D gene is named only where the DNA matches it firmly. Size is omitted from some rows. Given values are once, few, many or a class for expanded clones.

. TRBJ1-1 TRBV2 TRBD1 CASGRSTGMNTEAFF TGTGCCAGCGGCCGATCGACAGGGATGAACACTGAAGCTTTCTTT
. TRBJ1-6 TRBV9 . CASSAQANNSPLHF TGTGCCAGCAGCGCTCAGGCTAATAATTCACCCCTCCACTTT
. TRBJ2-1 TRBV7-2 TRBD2 CASSLGEGSGTIYNEQFF TGTGCCAGCAGCTTAGGCGAAGGTAGCGGGACAATATACAATGAGCAGTTCTTC
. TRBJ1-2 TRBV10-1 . CASSESKTGVRYGYTF TGCGCCAGCAGTGAGTCGAAAACCGGGGTCCGCTATGGCTACACCTTC
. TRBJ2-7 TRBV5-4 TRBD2 CASSLAGTRSYEQYF TGTGCCAGCAGCTTGGCCGGGACTAGAAGCTACGAGCAGTACTTC
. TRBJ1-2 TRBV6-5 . CASSLMGNYGYTF TGTGCCAGCAGCCTTATGGGCAACTATGGCTACACCTTC
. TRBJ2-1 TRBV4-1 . CASSQVVGALNNEQFF TGCGCCAGCAGCCAAGTAGTTGGGGCCCTAAACAATGAGCAGTTCTTC
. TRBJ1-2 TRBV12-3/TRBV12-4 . CASSPDRNYGYTF TGTGCCAGCAGCCCAGACAGGAACTATGGCTACACCTTC
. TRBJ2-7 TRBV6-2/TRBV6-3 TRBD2 CASSYPTSGGAVYEQYF TGTGCCAGCAGTTACCCCACTAGCGGGGGGGCAGTTTACGAGCAGTACTTC
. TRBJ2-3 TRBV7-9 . CASSRERVLITDTQYF TGTGCCAGCAGCAGAGAGCGGGTCCTTATCACAGATACGCAGTATTTT
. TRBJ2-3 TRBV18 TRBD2 CASSLRTSGASTDTQYF TGTGCCAGCTCACTCAGGACTAGCGGGGCGAGCACAGATACGCAGTATTTT
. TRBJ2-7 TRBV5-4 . CASSLDGVYEQYF TGTGCCAGCAGCTTGGACGGGGTTTACGAGCAGTACTTC
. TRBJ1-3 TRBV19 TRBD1 CASSIGDRPSGNTIYF TGTGCCAGTAGTATAGGGGACAGACCCTCTGGAAACACCATATATTTT
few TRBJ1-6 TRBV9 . CASSGGHGYNSPLHF TGTGCCAGCAGCGGAGGACACGGATATAATTCACCCCTCCACTTT
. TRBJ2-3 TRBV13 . CASSLGQGTSTDTQYF TGTGCCAGCAGCTTAGGGCAGGGAACTAGCACAGATACGCAGTATTTT
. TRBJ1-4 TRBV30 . CAWSVPRATNEKLFF TGTGCCTGGAGTGTTCCGCGTGCAACTAATGAAAAACTGTTTTTT
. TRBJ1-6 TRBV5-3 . CARSYQGNLNNSPLHF TGTGCCAGAAGCTACCAGGGGAACTTAAATAATTCACCCCTCCACTTT
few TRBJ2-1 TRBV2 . CAGGRGANEQFF TGTGCCGGGGGCAGGGGCGCCAATGAGCAGTTCTTC
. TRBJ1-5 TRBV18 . CASSPSGGGFQPQHF TGTGCCAGCTCACCCTCCGGGGGGGGTTTTCAGCCCCAGCATTTT
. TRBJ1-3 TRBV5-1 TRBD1 CASSRTGTFSGNTIYF TGCGCCAGCAGCCGGACAGGCACCTTCTCTGGAAACACCATATATTTT
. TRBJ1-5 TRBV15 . CATSFRGSSQPQHF TGTGCCACCAGTTTTAGGGGGTCAAGTCAGCCCCAGCATTTT
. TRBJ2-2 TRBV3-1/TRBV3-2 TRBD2 CASSHGRAGELFF TGTGCCAGCAGCCACGGGAGGGCCGGGGAGCTGTTTTTT
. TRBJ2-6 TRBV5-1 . CASSLVGSGSGANVLTF TGCGCCAGCAGCTTGGTGGGGTCGGGGTCTGGGGCCAACGTCCTGACTTTC
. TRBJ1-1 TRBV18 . CASSPNGRQEAFF TGTGCCAGCTCACCCAATGGCCGACAGGAAGCTTTCTTT
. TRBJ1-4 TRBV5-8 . CASSFRQGSEKLFF TGTGCCAGCAGCTTTAGGCAGGGTAGCGAAAAACTGTTTTTT